A single sample gave rise to the 16 T cell receptor beta chains below, sequenced in a study of vaccination effects on CD4 cells after COVID-19. These receptors' antigens are unknown. Produced via immunoSEQ multiplex PCR; TCRdb's table is partial and in-frame only. The table includes around 47,000 clones, 65% to 70% detected once. Using viral peptide pools, the ViraFEST assay grew out antigen-specific CD4+ T cells prior to sequencing. At the end of 9 to 11 days of culture, CD4+ T cells were isolated. SARS-CoV-2 infected the person between March and December 2020, as confirmed by PCR. This specimen was CD4+ T cells from PBMCs cultured with a peptide pool, taken before COVID-19 vaccination. These receptors all stem from a human donor who had a prior SARS-CoV-2 infection.

This clone was seen only a few times. The CDR3 DNA follows: TGTGCCAGCAGCCAATACGACAGATACGAGCAGTACTTC. This encodes CASSQYDRYEQYF. The V call is TRBV3-1 (or the pseudogene TRBV3-2), the J call TRBJ2-7, with D maybe TRBD1 (5 bases). This CDR3 region has 13 residues. With 2 bases removed from V and 4 bases from J, the gap between germline ends came to 9 bases. The germline V gene has CDR1 LGHDT and CDR2 YNNKEL (reference sequence).

The gene calls are TRBV6-4 and TRBJ2-3, with 10 bases aligning to TRBD2. Germline CDR1 reads MRHNA; CDR2 reads SNTAGT. The trim removed 4 bases at V and 4 bases at J, leaving 5 bases unmatched. This CDR3 spans 15 amino acids. Written as DNA, the CDR3 is TGTGCCAGCAGTGTTTCAGCGGGGGGGGCAGATACGCAGTATTTT. This codes for CASSVSAGGADTQYF.

V is TRBV4-1 and J is TRBJ2-5; TRBD2 might be the D (6 bases). The germline V gene encodes CDR1 MGHRA and CDR2 YSYEKL. The V gene lost 5 bases and the J gene lost 7 bases, with 17 bases spanning the gap. The CDR3 consists of 14 residues. Written as DNA, the CDR3 is TGCGCCAGCAGCTTCACGCGGGGAGAAGGGACCCAGTACTTC. This sequence encodes CASSFTRGEGTQYF.

This sequence joins TRBV4-2 and TRBJ2-3, with TRBD1 matching 10 bases. With 4 bases clipped from V and 1 base from J, the junction kept 2 bases outside the gene matches. Looked up from germline, CDR1 is LGHNA and CDR2 is YNFKEQ. This CDR3 contains 15 residues. The CDR3 loop reads CASSRGTGGTDTQYF. In nucleotides, the CDR3 is TGTGCCAGCAGCCGAGGGACAGGGGGCACAGATACGCAGTATTTT.

The chain employs TRBV2 and TRBJ2-7; D not certain. The CDR3 loop spans 11 amino acids. The germline V gene encodes CDR1 SNHLY and CDR2 FYNNEI. The V end was cut by 9 bases, the J end by 3 bases, with 9 bases between. The CDR3 DNA follows: TGTGCCAGTAGGGTGCTCTACGAGCAGTACTTC. Its protein product is CASRVLYEQYF. Complete variable domain (other parts from reference TRBV2 and TRBJ2-7): EPEVTQTPSHQVTQMGQEVILRCVPISNHLYFYWYRQILGQKVEFLVSFYNNEISEKSEIFDDQFSVERPDGSNFTLKIRSTKLEDSAMYFCASRVLYEQYFGPGTRLTVT.

The chain combines TRBV5-5 with TRBJ2-1; D ambiguous. This CDR3 is built from 14 residues. Trimming took 0 bases from V and 12 from J, leaving 16 bases between them. In germline, CDR1 is SGHKS, CDR2 YYEKEE (reference sequence). CDR3: CASSLETWSVPQFF. CDR3 sequence (DNA): TGTGCCAGCAGCTTGGAAACGTGGTCAGTGCCGCAGTTCTTC.

The J gene is TRBJ1-4, the V gene TRBV5-1; a weak D match, TRBD1 (5 bases). In germline, CDR1 is SGHRS, CDR2 YFSETQ. The CDR3 extends over 14 amino acids. V shed 4 bases and J shed 7 bases, with 14 bases lying between them. The CDR3, as DNA: TGCGCCAGCAGCCGGGACGGGGAGAGTGAAAAACTGTTTTTT. This gives the protein CASSRDGESEKLFF.

The chain employs TRBV3-1 (or the pseudogene TRBV3-2) and TRBJ2-6; 9 nucleotides align to TRBD2. Germline assignment: CDR1 LGHDT and CDR2 YNNKEL (reference sequence). Trimming took 4 bases from V and 0 from J; bases not matched to a gene: 4. CDR3 length: 17 amino acids. In nucleotides, the CDR3 is TGTGCCAGCAGCCGTAGCGGGAGTAGCTCTGGGGCCAACGTCCTGACTTTC. Translating it yields CASSRSGSSSGANVLTF.

This clone was seen only a few times. This sequence joins TRBV2 and TRBJ2-5; D perhaps matches TRBD1 (6 bases). The CDR3 covers 13 residues. Germline V gene sequence: CDR1 SNHLY, CDR2 FYNNEI. V lost 3 bases to trimming and J lost 3 bases, with 8 bases between them. DNA for the CDR3: TGTGCCAGCAGTGAGAACAGGGAAGAGACCCAGTACTTC. Its translation is CASSENREETQYF.

V gene TRBV7-2 combines with J gene TRBJ2-5, with 15 nucleotides matching TRBD2. CDR1 and CDR2 from the germline V gene are SGHTA and FQGNSA. After removal of 5 bases from V and 7 bases from J, the junction contained 8 bases not matched to a gene. This CDR3 comprises 16 residues. The DNA of the CDR3 is TGTGCCAGCAGCCCTGGACTAGCGGGAGGGCCTTGGACCCAGTACTTC. Its protein is CASSPGLAGGPWTQYF.

The chain employs TRBV7-2 and TRBJ1-1; D possibly corresponds to TRBD1 (5 bases). V was clipped by 3 bases and J by 6 bases, with 11 bases between them. Germline V gene data show CDR1 as SGHTA and CDR2 as FQGNSA. The length of the CDR3 is 13 residues. The CDR3 loop is CASSFAVGAEAFF. The CDR3 DNA is TGTGCCAGCAGCTTCGCTGTAGGGGCTGAAGCTTTCTTT.

The V gene is TRBV19, the J gene TRBJ2-5; 9 nucleotides align to TRBD2. The CDR3 is made up of 14 amino acids. V gave up 3 bases and J gave up 5 bases; unmatched junction bases: 4. Germline V gene sequence: CDR1 LNHDA, CDR2 SQIVND (reference sequence). The CDR3 DNA reads as TGTGCCAGTAGTATGGGGACTAGCCCCGAGACCCAGTACTTC. The encoded protein is CASSMGTSPETQYF.

The chain recombines TRBV3-1 (or the pseudogene TRBV3-2) with TRBJ2-3; TRBD1 might be the D (6 bases). Germline V gene data show CDR1 as LGHDT and CDR2 as YNNKEL (reference sequence). CDR3 length: 13 residues. V lost 4 bases, J lost 4 bases, and 9 bases lay in between. CDR3 bases: TGTGCCAGCAGCCGAAGACAGGCAGATACGCAGTATTTT. Residues: CASSRRQADTQYF.

This clone was seen once. The chain uses TRBV13 and TRBJ1-2, with TRBD1 matching 9 bases. The germline V gene encodes CDR1 PRHDT and CDR2 FYEKMQ (reference sequence). The junction had 10 bases not matched to a gene; V was cut back by 3 bases and J by 8 bases. The CDR3 is 15 amino acids. The CDR3 DNA is TGTGCCAGCAGCTTTGGGACAGGGAGAACAACCGGCTACACCTTC. Translation gives CASSFGTGRTTGYTF.

Details on this clone: Mismatch with germline at one junction end may stem from a read error. This rearrangement joins TRBV7-9 to TRBJ2-7; 11 bases fit TRBD2. CDR1 is SEHNR and CDR2 is FQNEAQ in the germline V gene (reference sequence). The CDR3 length is 15 residues. The CDR3 here is CASRLASGGTYEQYF. In nucleotides, the CDR3 is TGTGCCAGCAGGTTAGCTAGCGGGGGGACCTACGAGCAGTACTTC.

This chain joins TRBV3-1 (or the pseudogene TRBV3-2) and TRBJ1-1; no clear D gene. The CDR3 is 14 residues long. The germline V gene has CDR1 LGHDT and CDR2 YNNKEL (reference sequence). V was shortened by 2 bases and J by 4 bases, with 11 bases between the two germline ends. The CDR3 region has the DNA TGTGCCAGCAGCCAAATGGGGAGTGGCACTGAAGCTTTCTTT. As protein: CASSQMGSGTEAFF.